This T cell receptor beta chain was identified in a study of T cells in Graves' hyperthyroidism and ophthalmopathy. This clonotype has ten or more counts. Germline CDR1 and CDR2: KGHSH and LQKENI. V was trimmed by 1 base and J by 6 bases, leaving 4 bases between them. The CDR3 extends over 12 amino acids. RNA transcripts gave rise to amplified TCR beta CDR3 regions. HTBI primers drove first-round RT-PCR of the TCR CDR3. TCRdb re-derived calls from the multiplex PCR reads in MiXCR, one entry per CDR3 protein. The sample consists of 300,000 to 500,000 distinct CDR3 sequences, 15% of them appearing once. This TCR derives from a woman aged 25-40 years with Graves' hyperthyroidism. Input material: blood. The V call is TRBV18, the J call TRBJ2-1; no clear D gene. CDR3 loop: CASSPLGNEQFF. Written as DNA, the CDR3 is TGTGCCAGCTCACCACTAGGCAATGAGCAGTTCTTC.